The present entry profiles one T cell receptor beta chain with its context. CDR1 WNHNN and CDR2 SYGVQD come from the germline V gene (reference sequence). With V trimmed by 6 bases and J by 3 bases, 5 bases remained unmatched. This CDR3 has 14 amino acids. The record originates from a study of blood T cell repertoires in COVID-19. Study in general: T cells, B-cell-depleted T cells, or PBMCs supplied cDNA or gDNA.

Source study methods: Estimation of nucleated cell counts relied on the amplification of reference gene primers. This table comes from immunoSEQ multiplex PCR, and its TCRdb copy is limited to in-frame clones, with some not included. That table supplies the V and J calls and clone size; D and trimming were determined from the DNA. The table has some 150,000 clones, over 70% seen once. This chain connects TRBV10-1 to TRBJ1-2; 9 positions agree with TRBD1. The TCR sequence derives from a middle-aged man with active or convalescent COVID-19. Sequencing input: peripheral blood. CDR3 sequence reads: CASRRDRDHYGYTF. As DNA, the CDR3 is TGCGCCAGCAGGAGGGACAGGGACCACTATGGCTACACCTTC.